This T cell receptor (beta chain) was captured in a study of blood T cell repertoires in COVID-19 (dated by TCRdb to 2018 to 2021). For the study in its entirety: Samples covering the acute and convalescent phases of COVID-19 were provided by collaborators in the United States, Italy and Spain. The material from the prospective study consisted of cDNA or gDNA derived from T cells, B-cell-depleted T cells, or PBMCs. Subjects who had been exposed to COVID-19, were actively infected with it, or had recovered from it provided the deeply sampled blood TCRbeta repertoires that made up the dataset. The repertoires were made available in a free public database intended to serve as a resource for research on the immune response to SARS-CoV-2. Samples came from the ongoing ImmuneRACE study (first 160 participants) plus 1,254 subjects from 6 global collaborators. A de-identified subject ID, COVID-19 status, age in years and sex were almost always included in the sample metadata. Where available, HLA class I and class II types were obtained from metadata supplied by the sample provider rather than from assay-based typing. The paper as a whole reports these results and caveats: The quantity of clinical and demographic metadata differed by source and by participant and was supplied without curation.

CDR1 and CDR2, per the germline V gene, are MNHNS and SASEGT. Trimmed from V: 2 bases; trimmed from J: 5 bases; junction bases lacking a gene match: 11. The CDR3 goes from the cysteine to the phenylalanine over 17 residues. Of the read, only the CDR3 DNA is kept; its 51 bases are in frame from base 1. TCRbeta CDR3 regions were amplified from genomic DNA by means of the immunoSEQ Assay, a bias-controlled multiplex PCR. As for the original processing: Nucleated cell counts per sample were estimated from amplification of reference gene primers within the assay. Sequence reads were collapsed and filtered to measure the absolute abundance of every unique TCRbeta CDR3 rearrangement. For each sample, productive Simpson clonality was calculated by taking the square root of Simpson's diversity index across productive rearrangements. The table was pulled from immuneACCESS by TCRdb, which kept in-frame rearrangements only. Such tables lose some clones; where checked, under half of the loss comes from unresolved V genes, and the rest has no known cause. D and trimming were read from the DNA, whereas the V and J calls and clone size are those reported in that table. Present in this sample are 150,000 to 250,000 clones, approximately 82% of which were seen just once. The ten largest clonotypes hold approximately 6.9% of the sample.

In the case of this clone: The specificity of this receptor is unknown. No per-base quality is available; no much larger clone lies one base away.

The collaborating institutions used their own protocols to collect whole blood in K2EDTA tubes. For TCRbeta analysis, collaborators shipped samples as frozen whole blood, isolated PBMCs, or DNA extracted from either of those sample types. The sequencing input was peripheral blood. The chain was built from TRBV6-1 and TRBJ2-1; 8 bases in the middle match TRBD2. The clonotype was recovered from a human donor with acute or convalescent COVID-19. The donor label of this sample is uncertain. CDR3 protein: CASSERREGRVDNEQFF. The DNA sequence reads TGTGCCAGCAGTGAACGACGGGAGGGCAGGGTAGACAATGAGCAGTTCTTC.